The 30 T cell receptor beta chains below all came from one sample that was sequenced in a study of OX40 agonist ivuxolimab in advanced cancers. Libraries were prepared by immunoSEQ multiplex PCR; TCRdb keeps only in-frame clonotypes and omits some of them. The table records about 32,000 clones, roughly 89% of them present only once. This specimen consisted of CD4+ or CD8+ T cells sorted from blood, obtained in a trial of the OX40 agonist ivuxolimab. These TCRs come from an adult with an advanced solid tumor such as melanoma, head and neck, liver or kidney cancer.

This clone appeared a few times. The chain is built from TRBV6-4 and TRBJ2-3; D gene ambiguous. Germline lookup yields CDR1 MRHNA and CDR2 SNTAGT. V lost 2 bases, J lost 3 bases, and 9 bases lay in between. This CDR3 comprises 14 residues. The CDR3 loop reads CASSDGRETDTQYF. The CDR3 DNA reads TGTGCCAGCAGTGACGGCCGAGAAACAGATACGCAGTATTTT.

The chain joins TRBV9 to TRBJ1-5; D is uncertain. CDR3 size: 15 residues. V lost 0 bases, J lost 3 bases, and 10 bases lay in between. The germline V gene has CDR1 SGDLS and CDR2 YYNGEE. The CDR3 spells CASSVGEEDNQPQHF. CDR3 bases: TGTGCCAGCAGCGTAGGGGAGGAGGACAATCAGCCCCAGCATTTT.

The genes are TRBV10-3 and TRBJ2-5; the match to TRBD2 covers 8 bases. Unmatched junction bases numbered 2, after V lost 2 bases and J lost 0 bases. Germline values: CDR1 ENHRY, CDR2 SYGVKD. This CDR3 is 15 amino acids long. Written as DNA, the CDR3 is TGTGCCATCAGTGAGACGGGGGGGTACCAAGAGACCCAGTACTTC. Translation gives CAISETGGYQETQYF.

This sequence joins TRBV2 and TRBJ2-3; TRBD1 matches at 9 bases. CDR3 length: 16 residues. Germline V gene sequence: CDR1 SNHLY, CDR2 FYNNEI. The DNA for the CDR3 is TGTTCCGAAGAAGGGTTCACAGGGGGCAGCACAGATACGCAGTATTTT. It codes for CSEEGFTGGSTDTQYF.

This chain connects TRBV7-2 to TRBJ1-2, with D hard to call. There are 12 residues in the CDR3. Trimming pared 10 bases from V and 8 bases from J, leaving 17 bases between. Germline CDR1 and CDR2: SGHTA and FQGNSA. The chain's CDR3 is CATPGRREGYTF. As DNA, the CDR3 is TGTGCCACCCCGGGGAGACGTGAGGGCTACACCTTC.

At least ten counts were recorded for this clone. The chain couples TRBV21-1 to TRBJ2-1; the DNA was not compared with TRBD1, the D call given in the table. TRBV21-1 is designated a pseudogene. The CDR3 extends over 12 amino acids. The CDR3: CASTNRYNEQFF. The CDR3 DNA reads TGTGCCAGCACCAACAGGTACAATGAGCAGTTCTTC.

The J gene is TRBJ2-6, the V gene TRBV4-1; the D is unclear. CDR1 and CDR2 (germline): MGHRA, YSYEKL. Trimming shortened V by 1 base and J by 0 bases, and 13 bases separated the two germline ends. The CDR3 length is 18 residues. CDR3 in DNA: TGCGCCAGCAGCCAAGGGACGGGCCTTAGCTCTGGGGCCAACGTCCTGACTTTC. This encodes CASSQGTGLSSGANVLTF.

CDR3 sequence reads: CASSFRGNTEAFF. CDR3 sequence (DNA): TGTGCCAGCAGCTTCAGGGGAAACACTGAAGCTTTCTTT. The chain joins TRBV7-8 to TRBJ1-1; tentatively, D is TRBD1 (6 bases). Germline CDR1 and CDR2: SGHVS and FQNEAQ. The CDR3 has 13 amino acids. Trimming removed 3 bases at V and 2 bases at J, with 7 bases between.

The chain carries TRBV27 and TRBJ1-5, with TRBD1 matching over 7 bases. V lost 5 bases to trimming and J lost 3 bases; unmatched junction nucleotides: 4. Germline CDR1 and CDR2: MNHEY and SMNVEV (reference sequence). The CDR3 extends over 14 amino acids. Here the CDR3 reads CASSIRGHNQPQHF. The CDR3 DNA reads TGTGCCAGCAGTATAAGGGGGCACAATCAGCCCCAGCATTTT.

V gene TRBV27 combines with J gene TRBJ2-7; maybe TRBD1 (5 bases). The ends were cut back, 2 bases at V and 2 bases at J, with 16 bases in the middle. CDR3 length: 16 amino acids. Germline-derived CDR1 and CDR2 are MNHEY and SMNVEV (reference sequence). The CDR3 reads CASSLSVTSGTYEQYF. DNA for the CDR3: TGTGCCAGCAGTTTAAGCGTGACATCAGGGACCTACGAGCAGTACTTC.

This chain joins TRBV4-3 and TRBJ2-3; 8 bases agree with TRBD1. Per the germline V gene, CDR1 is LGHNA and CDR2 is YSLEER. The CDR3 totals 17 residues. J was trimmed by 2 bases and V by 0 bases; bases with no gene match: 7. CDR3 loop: CASSQDETGANTDTQYF. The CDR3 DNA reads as TGCGCCAGCAGCCAAGATGAGACAGGGGCCAACACAGATACGCAGTATTTT.

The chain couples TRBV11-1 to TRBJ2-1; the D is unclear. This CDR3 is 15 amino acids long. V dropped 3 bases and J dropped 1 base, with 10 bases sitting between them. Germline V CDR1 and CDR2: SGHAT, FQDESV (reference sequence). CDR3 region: CASSFLLGSYNEQFF. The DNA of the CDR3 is TGTGCCAGCAGCTTCCTTCTGGGGTCCTACAATGAGCAGTTCTTC.

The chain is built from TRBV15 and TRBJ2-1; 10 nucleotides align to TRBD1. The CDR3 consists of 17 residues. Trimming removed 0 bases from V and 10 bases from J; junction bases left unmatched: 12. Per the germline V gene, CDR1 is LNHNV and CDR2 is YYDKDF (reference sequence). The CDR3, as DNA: TGTGCCACCAGCAGAGATCGGGGGACAGGGGCTTTCGGGGAGCAGTTCTTC. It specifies CATSRDRGTGAFGEQFF. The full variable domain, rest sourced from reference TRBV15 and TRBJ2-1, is DAMVIQNPRYQVTQFGKPVTLSCSQTLNHNVMYWYQQKSSQAPKLLFHYYDKDFNNEADTPDNFQSRRPNTSFCFLDIRSPGLGDTAMYLCATSRDRGTGAFGEQFFGPGTRLTVL.

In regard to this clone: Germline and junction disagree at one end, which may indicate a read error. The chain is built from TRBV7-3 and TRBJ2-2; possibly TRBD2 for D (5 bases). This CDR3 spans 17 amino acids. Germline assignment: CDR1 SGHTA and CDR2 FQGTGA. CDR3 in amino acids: CASSLTLGQINTGKLFF. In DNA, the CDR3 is TGTGCCAGCAGCTTAACGTTAGGCCAGATCAACACCGGGAAGCTGTTTTTT.

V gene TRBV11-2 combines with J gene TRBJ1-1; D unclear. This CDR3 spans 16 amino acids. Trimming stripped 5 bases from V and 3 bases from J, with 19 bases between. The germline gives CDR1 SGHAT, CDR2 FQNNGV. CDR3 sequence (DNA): TGTGCCAGCAGCATTACGGGCCTCGGGATGGACACTGAAGCTTTCTTT. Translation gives CASSITGLGMDTEAFF. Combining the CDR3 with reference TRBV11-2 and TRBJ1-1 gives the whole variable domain EAGVAQSPRYKIIEKRQSVAFWCNPISGHATLYWYQQILGQGPKLLIQFQNNGVVDDSQLPKDRFSAERLKGVDSTLKIQPAKLEDSAVYLCASSITGLGMDTEAFFGQGTRLTVV.

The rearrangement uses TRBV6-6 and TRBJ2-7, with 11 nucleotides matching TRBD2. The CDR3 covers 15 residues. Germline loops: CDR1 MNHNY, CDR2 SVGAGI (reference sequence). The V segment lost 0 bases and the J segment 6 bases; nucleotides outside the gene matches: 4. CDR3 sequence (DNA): TGTGCCAGCAGTTACTCGACTAGCGGGGCGGGCGAGCAGTACTTC. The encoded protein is CASSYSTSGAGEQYF.

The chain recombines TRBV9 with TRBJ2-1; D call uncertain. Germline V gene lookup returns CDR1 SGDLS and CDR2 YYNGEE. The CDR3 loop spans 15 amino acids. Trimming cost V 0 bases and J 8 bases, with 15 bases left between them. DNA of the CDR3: TGTGCCAGCAGCGTAGCGGGTACTCCTGCTGATGAGCAGTTCTTC. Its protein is CASSVAGTPADEQFF.

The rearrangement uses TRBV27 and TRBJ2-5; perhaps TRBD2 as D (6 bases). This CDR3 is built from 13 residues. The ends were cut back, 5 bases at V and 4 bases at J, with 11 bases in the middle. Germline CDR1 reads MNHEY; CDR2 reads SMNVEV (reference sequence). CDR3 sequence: CASSPMGGETQYF. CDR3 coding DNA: TGTGCCAGCAGTCCCATGGGGGGAGAGACCCAGTACTTC.

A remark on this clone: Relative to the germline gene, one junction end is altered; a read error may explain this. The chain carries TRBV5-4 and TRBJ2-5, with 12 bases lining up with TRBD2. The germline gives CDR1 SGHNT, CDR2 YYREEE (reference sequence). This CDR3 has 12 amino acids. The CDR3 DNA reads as TGTGCCAGCAGCTTGGACAGGACTAGCGGGGACTTC. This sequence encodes CASSLDRTSGDF. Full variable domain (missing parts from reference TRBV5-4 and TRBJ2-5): ETGVTQSPTHLIKTRGQQVTLRCSSQSGHNTVSWYQQALGQGPQFIFQYYREEENGRGNFPPRFSGLQFPNYSSELNVNALELDDSALYLCASSLDRTSGDFGPGTRLLVL.

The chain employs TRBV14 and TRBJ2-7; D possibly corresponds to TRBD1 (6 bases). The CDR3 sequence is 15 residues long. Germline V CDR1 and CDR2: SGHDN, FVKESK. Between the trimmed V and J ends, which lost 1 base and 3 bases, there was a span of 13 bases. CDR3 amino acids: CASSQGTGHGYEQYF. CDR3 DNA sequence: TGTGCCAGCAGCCAAGGAACAGGGCACGGCTACGAGCAGTACTTC.

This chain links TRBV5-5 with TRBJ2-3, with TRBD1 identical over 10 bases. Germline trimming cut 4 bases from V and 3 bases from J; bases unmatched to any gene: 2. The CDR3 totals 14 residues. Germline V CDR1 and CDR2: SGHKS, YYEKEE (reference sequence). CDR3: CASSKGQGTDTQYF. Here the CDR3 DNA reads TGTGCCAGCAGCAAGGGACAGGGGACAGATACGCAGTATTTT.

The DNA of the CDR3 is TGTGCCAGCAGCCTAGAACCATCGAACACTGAAGCTTTCTTT. Amino acid sequence: CASSLEPSNTEAFF. The V gene is TRBV5-6, the J gene TRBJ1-1; D remains ambiguous. There are 14 residues in the CDR3. V was shortened by 4 bases and J by 1 base, with 11 bases between the two germline ends. From germline, CDR1 is SGHDT and CDR2 YYEEEE.

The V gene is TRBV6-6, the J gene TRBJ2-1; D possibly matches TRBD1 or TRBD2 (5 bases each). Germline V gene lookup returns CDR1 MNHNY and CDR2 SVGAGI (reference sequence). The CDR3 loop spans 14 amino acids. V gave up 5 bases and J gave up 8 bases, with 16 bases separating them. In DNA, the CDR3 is TGTGCCAGCAGTCCTAGTTCGGGGACGGATGAGCAGTTCTTC. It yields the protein CASSPSSGTDEQFF.

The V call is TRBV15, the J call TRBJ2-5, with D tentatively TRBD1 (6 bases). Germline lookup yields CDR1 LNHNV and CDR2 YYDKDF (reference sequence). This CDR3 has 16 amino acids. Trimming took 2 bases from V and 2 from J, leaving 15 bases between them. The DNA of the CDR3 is TGTGCCACCAGCAGACCGGGCTCAGGACAGCAAGAGACCCAGTACTTC. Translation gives CATSRPGSGQQETQYF.

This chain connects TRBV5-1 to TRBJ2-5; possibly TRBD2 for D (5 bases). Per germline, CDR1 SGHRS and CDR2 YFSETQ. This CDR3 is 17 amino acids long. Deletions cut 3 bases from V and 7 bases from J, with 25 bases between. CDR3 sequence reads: CASSSMDSSDRPGTQYF. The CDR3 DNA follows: TGCGCCAGCAGCTCGATGGACTCGTCGGATAGACCAGGGACCCAGTACTTC.

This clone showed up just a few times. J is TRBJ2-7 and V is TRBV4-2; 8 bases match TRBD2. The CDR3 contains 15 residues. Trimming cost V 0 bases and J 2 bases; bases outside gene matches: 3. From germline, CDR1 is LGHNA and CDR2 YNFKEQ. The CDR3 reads CASSQDETSAYEQYF. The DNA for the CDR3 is TGTGCCAGCAGCCAAGATGAGACTAGCGCCTACGAGCAGTACTTC.

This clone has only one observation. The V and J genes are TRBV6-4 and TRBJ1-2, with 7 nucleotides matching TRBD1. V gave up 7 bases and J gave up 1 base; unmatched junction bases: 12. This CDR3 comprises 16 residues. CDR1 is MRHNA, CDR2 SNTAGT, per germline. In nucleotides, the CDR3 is TGTGCCAGCACTATTAACAGGGGCGACCTTAACTATGGCTACACCTTC. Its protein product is CASTINRGDLNYGYTF.

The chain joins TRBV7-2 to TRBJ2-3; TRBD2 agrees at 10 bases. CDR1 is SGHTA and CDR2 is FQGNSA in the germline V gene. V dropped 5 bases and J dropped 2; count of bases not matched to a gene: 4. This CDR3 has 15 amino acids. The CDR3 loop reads CASSASGSVTDTQYF. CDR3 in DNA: TGTGCCAGCAGCGCTAGCGGGAGTGTCACAGATACGCAGTATTTT.

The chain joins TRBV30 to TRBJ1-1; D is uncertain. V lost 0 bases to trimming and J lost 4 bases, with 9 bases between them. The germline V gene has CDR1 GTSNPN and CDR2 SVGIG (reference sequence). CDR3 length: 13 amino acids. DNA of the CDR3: TGTGCCTGGAGTGTAGGAAGGGCCACTGAAGCTTTCTTT. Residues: CAWSVGRATEAFF.

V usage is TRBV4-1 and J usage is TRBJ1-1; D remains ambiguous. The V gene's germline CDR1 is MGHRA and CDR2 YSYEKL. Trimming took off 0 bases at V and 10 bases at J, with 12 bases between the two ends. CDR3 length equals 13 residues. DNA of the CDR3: TGCGCCAGCAGCCAAGAATGGCGGCCTGGAGCTTTCTTT. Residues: CASSQEWRPGAFF.